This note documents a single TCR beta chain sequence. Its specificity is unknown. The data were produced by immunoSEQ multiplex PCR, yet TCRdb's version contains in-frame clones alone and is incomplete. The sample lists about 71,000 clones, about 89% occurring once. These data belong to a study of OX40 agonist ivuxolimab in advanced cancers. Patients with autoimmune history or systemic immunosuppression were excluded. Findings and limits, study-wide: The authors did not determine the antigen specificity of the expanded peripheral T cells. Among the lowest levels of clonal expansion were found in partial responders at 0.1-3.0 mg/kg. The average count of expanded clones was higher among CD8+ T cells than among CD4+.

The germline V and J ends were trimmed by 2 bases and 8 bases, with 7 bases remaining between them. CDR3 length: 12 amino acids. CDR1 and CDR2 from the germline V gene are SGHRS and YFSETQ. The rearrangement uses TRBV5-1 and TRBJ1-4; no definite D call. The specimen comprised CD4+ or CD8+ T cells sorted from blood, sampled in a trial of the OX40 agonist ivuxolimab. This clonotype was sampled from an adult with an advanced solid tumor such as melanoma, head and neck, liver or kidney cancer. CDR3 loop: CASSLNGEKLFF. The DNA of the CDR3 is TGCGCCAGCAGCTTAAACGGGGAAAAACTGTTTTTT.